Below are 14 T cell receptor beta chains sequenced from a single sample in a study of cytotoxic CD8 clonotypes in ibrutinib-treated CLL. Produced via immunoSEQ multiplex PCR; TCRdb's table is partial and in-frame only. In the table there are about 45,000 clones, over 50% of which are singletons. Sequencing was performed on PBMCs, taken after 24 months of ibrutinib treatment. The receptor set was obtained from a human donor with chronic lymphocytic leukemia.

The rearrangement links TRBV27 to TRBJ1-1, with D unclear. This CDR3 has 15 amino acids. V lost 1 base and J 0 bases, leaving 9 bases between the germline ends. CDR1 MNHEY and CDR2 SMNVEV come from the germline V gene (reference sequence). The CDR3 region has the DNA TGTGCCAGCAGTTTATTGCGGTCCGTGAACACTGAAGCTTTCTTT. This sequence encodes CASSLLRSVNTEAFF.

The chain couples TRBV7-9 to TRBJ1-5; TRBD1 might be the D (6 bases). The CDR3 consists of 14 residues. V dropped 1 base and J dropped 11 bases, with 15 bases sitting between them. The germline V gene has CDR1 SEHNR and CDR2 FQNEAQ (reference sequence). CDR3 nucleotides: TGTGCCAGCAGCTTAGTAGGGGGTCAAGTAACCCAGCATTTT. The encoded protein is CASSLVGGQVTQHF.

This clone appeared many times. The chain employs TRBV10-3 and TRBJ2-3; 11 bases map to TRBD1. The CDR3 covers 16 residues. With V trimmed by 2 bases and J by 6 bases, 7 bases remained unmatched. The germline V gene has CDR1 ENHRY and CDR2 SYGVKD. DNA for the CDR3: TGTGCCATCAGTGAGCCGCGGACAGGGGGCGTGGATACGCAGTATTTT. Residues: CAISEPRTGGVDTQYF.

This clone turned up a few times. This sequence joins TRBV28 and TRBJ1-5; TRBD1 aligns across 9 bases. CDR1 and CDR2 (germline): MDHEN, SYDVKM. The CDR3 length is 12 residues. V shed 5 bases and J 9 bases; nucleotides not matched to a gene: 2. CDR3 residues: CASSTGGPPQHF. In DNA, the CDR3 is TGTGCCAGCAGTACAGGGGGCCCGCCCCAGCATTTT.

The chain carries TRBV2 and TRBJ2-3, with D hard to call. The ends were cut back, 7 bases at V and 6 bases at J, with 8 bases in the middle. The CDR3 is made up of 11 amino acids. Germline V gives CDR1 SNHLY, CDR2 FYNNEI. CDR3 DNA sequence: TGTGCCAGCACAATTAAGGATACGCAGTATTTT. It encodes CASTIKDTQYF.

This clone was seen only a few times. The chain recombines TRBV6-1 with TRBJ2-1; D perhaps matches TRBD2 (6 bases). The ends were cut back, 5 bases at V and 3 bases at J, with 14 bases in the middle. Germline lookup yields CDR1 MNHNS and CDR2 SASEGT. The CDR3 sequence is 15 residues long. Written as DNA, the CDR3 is TGTGCCAGCAGTCAGACGGCCGGGAGCTACAATGAGCAGTTCTTC. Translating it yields CASSQTAGSYNEQFF.

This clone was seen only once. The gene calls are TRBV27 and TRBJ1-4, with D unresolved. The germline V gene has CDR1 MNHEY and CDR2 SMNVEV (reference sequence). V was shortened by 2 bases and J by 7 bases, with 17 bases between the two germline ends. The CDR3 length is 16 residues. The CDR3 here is CASSLNGPIGPEKLFF. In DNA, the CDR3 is TGTGCCAGCAGTTTAAACGGCCCAATAGGACCTGAAAAACTGTTTTTT.

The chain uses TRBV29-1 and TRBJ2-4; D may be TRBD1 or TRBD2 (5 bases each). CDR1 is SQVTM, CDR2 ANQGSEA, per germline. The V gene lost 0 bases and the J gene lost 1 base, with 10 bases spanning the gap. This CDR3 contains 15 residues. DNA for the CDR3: TGCAGCGTTGAAGATACCGGGGCTGCCAAAAACATTCAGTACTTC. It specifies CSVEDTGAAKNIQYF.

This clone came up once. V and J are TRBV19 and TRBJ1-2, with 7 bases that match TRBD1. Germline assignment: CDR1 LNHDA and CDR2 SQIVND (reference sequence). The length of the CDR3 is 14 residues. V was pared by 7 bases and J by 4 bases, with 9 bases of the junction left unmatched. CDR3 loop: CASTLDRTGYGYTF. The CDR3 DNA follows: TGTGCCAGTACCCTGGACAGGACAGGCTATGGCTACACCTTC.

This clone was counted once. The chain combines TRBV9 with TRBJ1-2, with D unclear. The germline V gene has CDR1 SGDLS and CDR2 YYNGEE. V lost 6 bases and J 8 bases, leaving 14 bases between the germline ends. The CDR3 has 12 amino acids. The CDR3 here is CASISSVGGYTF. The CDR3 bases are TGTGCCAGCATCTCCAGTGTAGGCGGCTACACCTTC.

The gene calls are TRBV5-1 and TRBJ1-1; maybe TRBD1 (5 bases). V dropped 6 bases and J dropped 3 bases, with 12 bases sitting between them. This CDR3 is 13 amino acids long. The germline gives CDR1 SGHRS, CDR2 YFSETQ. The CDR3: CASTKGLDTEAFF. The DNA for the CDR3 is TGCGCCAGCACAAAGGGGCTGGACACTGAAGCTTTCTTT.

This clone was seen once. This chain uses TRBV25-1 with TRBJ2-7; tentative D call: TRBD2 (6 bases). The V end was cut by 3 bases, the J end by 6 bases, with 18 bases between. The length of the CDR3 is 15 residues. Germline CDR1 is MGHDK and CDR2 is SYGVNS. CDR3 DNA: TGTGCCAGCAGTGATGGGGGACTGGGCCGAGGCGAGCAGTACTTC. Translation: CASSDGGLGRGEQYF.

The CDR3 DNA reads TGTGCCAGCAGTTTTTCCGAGAGCGACATTCAGTACTTC. It codes for CASSFSESDIQYF. The V call is TRBV28, the J call TRBJ2-4; D unresolved. V lost 3 bases, J lost 8 bases, and 11 bases lay in between. Germline CDR1 reads MDHEN; CDR2 reads SYDVKM. This CDR3 comprises 13 residues.

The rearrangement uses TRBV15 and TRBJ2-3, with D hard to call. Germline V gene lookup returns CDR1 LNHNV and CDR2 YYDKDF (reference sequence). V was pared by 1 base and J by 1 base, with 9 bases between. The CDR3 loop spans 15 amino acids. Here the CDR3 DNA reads TGTGCCACCAGCAGAGGGGTGTCCCGCACAGATACGCAGTATTTT. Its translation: CATSRGVSRTDTQYF.